The rows below give T cell receptor beta chains drawn from one sample of a study of tumor and adjacent non-tumor tissue in lung cancer. TCRdb redid the calling of the multiplex PCR reads with MiXCR, one entry per CDR3 protein. Seen here are about 43,000 distinct CDR3 sequences, 60% observed once, and the top ten hold under 50%. Sequenced: distant non-tumor lung tissue. The receptor source for this set is a man aged 45 to 65 with non-small cell lung cancer. Each CDR3 is given with its conserved first and last residue. D genes are given only for firm matches. A clone size is listed for some rows: how often the clone was seen (once, few, many), or a class if it is expanded.

v_gene: TRBV5-1; abundance: -; j_gene: TRBJ2-2; d_gene: TRBD2; CDR3aa: CASSFSKQAGVDTVELFF; CDR3nt: TGCGCCAGCAGCTTTTCGAAACAAGCGGGAGTTGACACCGTAGAGCTGTTTTTT
v_gene: TRBV11-2; abundance: -; j_gene: TRBJ2-1; d_gene: -; CDR3aa: CASSFGQYYNEQFF; CDR3nt: TGTGCCAGCAGCTTTGGACAGTACTACAATGAGCAGTTCTTC
v_gene: TRBV7-9; abundance: -; j_gene: TRBJ2-5; d_gene: TRBD2; CDR3aa: CASSSSSSGLAEETQYF; CDR3nt: TGTGCGAGCAGCTCCAGCTCCTCCGGACTAGCGGAAGAGACCCAGTACTTT
v_gene: TRBV7-9; abundance: -; j_gene: TRBJ2-1; d_gene: -; CDR3aa: CAGRDNSYNEQFF; CDR3nt: TGTGCCGGGAGGGACAATTCCTACAATGAGCAGTTCTTC
v_gene: TRBV29-1; abundance: -; j_gene: TRBJ2-7; d_gene: TRBD1; CDR3aa: CSVGTGVNKQYF; CDR3nt: TGCAGCGTTGGGACAGGGGTCAACAAGCAATACTTC
v_gene: TRBV5-8; abundance: -; j_gene: TRBJ2-1; d_gene: -; CDR3aa: CASSLTAGYEQFF; CDR3nt: TGTGCCAGCAGCTTGACCGCTGGCTATGAGCAGTTCTTC
v_gene: TRBV6-1; abundance: few; j_gene: TRBJ2-7; d_gene: -; CDR3aa: CAISPRSYKQYF; CDR3nt: TGCGCCATCAGTCCTAGATCCTACAAGCAGTACTTC
v_gene: TRBV24-1; abundance: few; j_gene: TRBJ2-3; d_gene: -; CDR3aa: CATSDPMESTDTQYF; CDR3nt: TGTGCCACCAGTGACCCGATGGAGAGCACAGATACGCAGTATTTT
v_gene: TRBV29-1; abundance: -; j_gene: TRBJ2-3; d_gene: -; CDR3aa: CSVERAESRDTQYF; CDR3nt: TGCAGCGTTGAAAGGGCAGAGAGCAGAGATACGCAGTATTTT
v_gene: TRBV11-2; abundance: -; j_gene: TRBJ1-3; d_gene: -; CDR3aa: CASSLPDNTIYF; CDR3nt: TGTGCCAGCAGTCTTCCGGATAACACCATATATTTT
v_gene: TRBV5-6; abundance: few; j_gene: TRBJ2-7; d_gene: -; CDR3aa: CASSRRTSSGNEQYF; CDR3nt: TGTGCCAGCAGCCGCCGCACCTCCTCGGGAAACGAGCAGTACTTC
v_gene: TRBV7-9; abundance: few; j_gene: TRBJ2-7; d_gene: -; CDR3aa: CASCGNPGEQYF; CDR3nt: TGTGCCAGCTGCGGTAACCCGGGCGAGCAGTACTTC
v_gene: TRBV24-1; abundance: many; j_gene: TRBJ2-7; d_gene: TRBD2; CDR3aa: CATSDPTSGAYEQYF; CDR3nt: TGTGCCACCAGTGACCCCACTAGCGGAGCCTACGAGCAGTACTTC
v_gene: TRBV24-1; abundance: few; j_gene: TRBJ2-3; d_gene: -; CDR3aa: CATSGRERIGPTQYF; CDR3nt: TGTGCCACCAGTGGCAGGGAGCGTATAGGACCTACGCAGTATTTT
v_gene: TRBV23-1; abundance: -; j_gene: TRBJ1-2; d_gene: -; CDR3aa: CASSQPPGAGIINGYTF; CDR3nt: TGCGCCAGCAGTCAACCACCTGGGGCAGGGATCATAAATGGCTACACCTTC
v_gene: TRBV28; abundance: -; j_gene: TRBJ2-1; d_gene: TRBD1; CDR3aa: CASSLYGTDSNLQFF; CDR3nt: TGTGCCAGCAGCCTCTATGGGACAGACTCCAATTTGCAGTTCTTC
v_gene: TRBV4-2; abundance: -; j_gene: TRBJ1-5; d_gene: TRBD1; CDR3aa: CASSPSGQVEQPQCF; CDR3nt: TGTGCCAGCAGCCCCTCGGGACAGGTTGAACAGCCCCAGTGTTTT
v_gene: TRBV5-1; abundance: -; j_gene: TRBJ2-7; d_gene: -; CDR3aa: CANSLGTFSSYEQYF; CDR3nt: TGCGCCAACAGCCTAGGGACGTTCTCCTCCTACGAGCAGTACTTC
v_gene: TRBV6-5; abundance: once; j_gene: TRBJ1-5; d_gene: TRBD1; CDR3aa: CDSSYMTGTDQSQHF; CDR3nt: TGTGACAGCAGCTATATGACAGGGACGGATCAGTCCCAGCATTTT
v_gene: TRBV5-1; abundance: once; j_gene: TRBJ2-1; d_gene: -; CDR3aa: CVSSLLSTGIDGEQFF; CDR3nt: TGCGTCAGCAGCTTACTGTCAACAGGAATAGATGGTGAGCAGTTCTTC
v_gene: TRBV11-2; abundance: few; j_gene: TRBJ1-4; d_gene: -; CDR3aa: CASSLGFTGTNEKLFF; CDR3nt: TGTGCCAGCAGCTTAGGGTTTACGGGGACTAATGAAAAACTGTTTTTT
v_gene: TRBV7-9; abundance: -; j_gene: TRBJ2-5; d_gene: -; CDR3aa: CASSLMMETQYF; CDR3nt: TGTGCCAGCAGCTTGATGATGGAGACCCAGTACTTC
v_gene: TRBV6-5; abundance: once; j_gene: TRBJ1-5; d_gene: TRBD1; CDR3aa: CASMAWQGARRDEPQHF; CDR3nt: TGTGCCAGCATGGCATGGCAGGGGGCAAGGAGGGATGAGCCCCAGCATTTT
v_gene: TRBV28; abundance: -; j_gene: TRBJ1-4; d_gene: -; CDR3aa: CANRRAGNEKLFF; CDR3nt: TGTGCCAACAGGAGGGCTGGTAATGAAAAACTGTTTTTT
v_gene: TRBV11-2; abundance: once; j_gene: TRBJ2-5; d_gene: -; CDR3aa: CASSSTWGVAETHYF; CDR3nt: TGTGCTAGCAGCTCCACATGGGGGGTAGCAGAGACCCATTACTTC
v_gene: TRBV2; abundance: -; j_gene: TRBJ1-2; d_gene: -; CDR3aa: CANSWGALGYTF; CDR3nt: TGTGCCAACAGTTGGGGGGCTTTGGGCTACACCTTC
v_gene: TRBV11-2; abundance: -; j_gene: TRBJ2-5; d_gene: -; CDR3aa: CASCPNGGQETQYF; CDR3nt: TGTGCCAGCTGCCCTAACGGGGGACAAGAGACCCAGTACTTC
v_gene: TRBV5-4; abundance: many; j_gene: TRBJ2-2; d_gene: TRBD2; CDR3aa: CASSWGGLAGNTGELFF; CDR3nt: TGTGCCAGCAGCTGGGGGGGTTTAGCGGGAAACACCGGGGAGCTGTTTTTT
v_gene: TRBV29-1; abundance: -; j_gene: TRBJ2-7; d_gene: -; CDR3aa: CSVIVPGPYEQYF; CDR3nt: TGCAGCGTTATAGTCCCGGGCCCTTACGAGCAGTACTTC
v_gene: TRBV6-6; abundance: -; j_gene: TRBJ1-1; d_gene: TRBD1; CDR3aa: CVSLQGARTEAFF; CDR3nt: TGTGTCAGCCTACAGGGGGCGAGGACTGAAGCTTTCTTT
v_gene: TRBV11-2; abundance: -; j_gene: TRBJ2-7; d_gene: -; CDR3aa: CASSSGTPSYEHYF; CDR3nt: TGCGCCAGCAGCTCCGGGACGCCCTCCTACGAGCACTACTTC